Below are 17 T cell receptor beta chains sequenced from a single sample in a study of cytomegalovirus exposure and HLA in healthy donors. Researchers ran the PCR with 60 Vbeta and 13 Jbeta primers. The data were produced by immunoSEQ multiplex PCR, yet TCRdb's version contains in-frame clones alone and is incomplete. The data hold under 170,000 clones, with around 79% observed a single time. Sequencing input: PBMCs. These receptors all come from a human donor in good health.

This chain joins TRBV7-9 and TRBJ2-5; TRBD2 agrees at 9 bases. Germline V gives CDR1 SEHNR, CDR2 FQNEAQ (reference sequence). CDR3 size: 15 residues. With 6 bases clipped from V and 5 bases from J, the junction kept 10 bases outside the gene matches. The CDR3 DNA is TGTGCCAGCAGTAAAATAGCGGGGGAAGGGGAGACCCAGTACTTC. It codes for CASSKIAGEGETQYF.

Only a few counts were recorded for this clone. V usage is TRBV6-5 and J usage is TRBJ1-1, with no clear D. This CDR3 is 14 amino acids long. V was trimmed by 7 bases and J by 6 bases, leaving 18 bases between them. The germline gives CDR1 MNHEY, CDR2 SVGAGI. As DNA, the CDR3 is TGTGCCAGCATGGGAGGACCGGGAGCCGCTGAAGCTTTCTTT. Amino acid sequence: CASMGGPGAAEAFF.

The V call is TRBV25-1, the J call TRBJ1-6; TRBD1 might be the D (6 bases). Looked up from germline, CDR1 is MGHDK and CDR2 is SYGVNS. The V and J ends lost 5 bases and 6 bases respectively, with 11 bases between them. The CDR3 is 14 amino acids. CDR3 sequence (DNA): TGTGCCAGCAGTTTGACAGGACTTAATTCACCCCTCCACTTT. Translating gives CASSLTGLNSPLHF.

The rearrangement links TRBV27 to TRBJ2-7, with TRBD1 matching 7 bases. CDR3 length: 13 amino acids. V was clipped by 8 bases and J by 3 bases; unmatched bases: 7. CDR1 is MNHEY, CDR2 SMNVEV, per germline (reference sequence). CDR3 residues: CASGLTGDYEQYF. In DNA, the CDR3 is TGTGCCAGCGGGCTAACAGGGGACTACGAGCAGTACTTC.

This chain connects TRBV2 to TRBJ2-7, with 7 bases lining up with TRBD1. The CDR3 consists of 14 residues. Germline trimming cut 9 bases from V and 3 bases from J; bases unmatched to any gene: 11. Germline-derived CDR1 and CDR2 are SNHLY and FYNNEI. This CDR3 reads CASSRRQGNYEQYF. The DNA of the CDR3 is TGTGCCAGTAGCCGTAGACAGGGAAACTACGAGCAGTACTTC.

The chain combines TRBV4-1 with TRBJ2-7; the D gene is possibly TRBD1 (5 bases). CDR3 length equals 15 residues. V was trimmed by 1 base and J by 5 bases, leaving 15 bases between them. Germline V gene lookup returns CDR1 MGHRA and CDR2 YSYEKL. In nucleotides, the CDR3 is TGCGCCAGCAGCCAAGTAGGGGTATCCGCGAACGAGCAGTACTTC. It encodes CASSQVGVSANEQYF.

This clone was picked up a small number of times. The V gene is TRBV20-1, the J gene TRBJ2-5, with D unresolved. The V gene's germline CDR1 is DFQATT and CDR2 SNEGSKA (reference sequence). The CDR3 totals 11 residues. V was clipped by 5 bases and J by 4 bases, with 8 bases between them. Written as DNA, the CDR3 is TGCAGTGCTCCGAGTCGAGAGACCCAGTACTTC. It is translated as CSAPSRETQYF.

This chain's CDR3 is CASSPYGQGRSEAFF. Here the CDR3 DNA reads TGCGCCAGCAGCCCCTACGGACAGGGAAGGTCTGAAGCTTTCTTT. The chain joins TRBV4-1 to TRBJ1-1; 8 bases match TRBD1. Germline V gives CDR1 MGHRA, CDR2 YSYEKL. This CDR3 region has 15 residues. V shed 4 bases and J 6 bases; nucleotides not matched to a gene: 10.

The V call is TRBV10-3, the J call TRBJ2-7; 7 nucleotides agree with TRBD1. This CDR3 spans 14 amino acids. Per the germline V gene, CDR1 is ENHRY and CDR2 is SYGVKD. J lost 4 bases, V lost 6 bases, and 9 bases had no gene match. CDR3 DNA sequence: TGTGCCATCAGCAAAGGACAGGATCGATACGAGCAGTACTTC. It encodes CAISKGQDRYEQYF.

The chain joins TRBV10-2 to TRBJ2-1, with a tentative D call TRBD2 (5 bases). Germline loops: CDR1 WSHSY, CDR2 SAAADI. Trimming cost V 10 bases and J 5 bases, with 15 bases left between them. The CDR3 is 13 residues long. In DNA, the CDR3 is TGCGCCACCACACGTAGCGAGAACAATGAGCAGTTCTTC. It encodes CATTRSENNEQFF.

The CDR3 bases are TGTGCCAGCAGTTACTCAAGAACAAGGAACACTGAAGCTTTCTTT. Translation gives CASSYSRTRNTEAFF. V gene TRBV6-5 combines with J gene TRBJ1-1; D unclear. This CDR3 contains 15 residues. Trimming left V 0 bases short and J 1 base short, with 9 bases between. Looked up from germline, CDR1 is MNHEY and CDR2 is SVGAGI.

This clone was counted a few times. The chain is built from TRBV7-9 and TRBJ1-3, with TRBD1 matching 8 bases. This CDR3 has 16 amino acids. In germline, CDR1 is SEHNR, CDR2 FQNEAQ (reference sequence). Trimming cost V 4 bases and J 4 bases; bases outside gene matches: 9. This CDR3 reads CASSYGQGGGGNTIYF. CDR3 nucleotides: TGTGCCAGCAGCTATGGACAGGGAGGAGGAGGAAACACCATATATTTT.

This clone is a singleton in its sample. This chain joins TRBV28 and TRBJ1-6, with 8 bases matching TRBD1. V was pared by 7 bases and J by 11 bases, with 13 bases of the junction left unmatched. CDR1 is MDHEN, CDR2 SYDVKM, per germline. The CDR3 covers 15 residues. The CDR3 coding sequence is TGTGCCAGCAATTCTCAGGGGGCCGGTTTTACACCCCTCCACTTT. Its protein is CASNSQGAGFTPLHF.

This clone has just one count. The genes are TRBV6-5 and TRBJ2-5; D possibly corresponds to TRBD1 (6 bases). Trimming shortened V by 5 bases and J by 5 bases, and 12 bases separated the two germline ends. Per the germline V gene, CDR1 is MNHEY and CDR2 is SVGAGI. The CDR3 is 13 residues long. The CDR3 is CASSQQGVETQYF. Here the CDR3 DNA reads TGTGCCAGCAGTCAACAGGGCGTCGAGACCCAGTACTTC.

In nucleotides, the CDR3 is TGTGCCAGCGTGAGGGACTACGAGCAGTACTTC. This codes for CASVRDYEQYF. V is TRBV7-9 and J is TRBJ2-7, with D perhaps matching TRBD2 (5 bases). Per germline, CDR1 SEHNR and CDR2 FQNEAQ (reference sequence). The V and J ends lost 8 bases and 3 bases respectively, with 8 bases between them. CDR3 length: 11 amino acids.

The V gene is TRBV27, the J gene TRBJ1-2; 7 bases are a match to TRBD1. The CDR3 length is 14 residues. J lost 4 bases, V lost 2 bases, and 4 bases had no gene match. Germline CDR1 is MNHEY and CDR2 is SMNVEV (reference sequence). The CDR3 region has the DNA TGTGCCAGCAGTTTAAAGGGGGCCGGCTATGGCTACACCTTC. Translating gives CASSLKGAGYGYTF.

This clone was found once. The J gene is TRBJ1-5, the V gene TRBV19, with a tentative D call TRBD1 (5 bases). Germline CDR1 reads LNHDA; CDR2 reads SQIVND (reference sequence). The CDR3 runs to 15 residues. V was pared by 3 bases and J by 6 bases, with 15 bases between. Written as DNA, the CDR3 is TGTGCCAGTAGTATTGGGCAGGGATATAGTCAGCCCCAGCATTTT. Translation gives CASSIGQGYSQPQHF. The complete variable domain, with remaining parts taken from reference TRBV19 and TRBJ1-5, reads DGGITQSPKYLFRKEGQNVTLSCEQNLNHDAMYWYRQDPGQGLRLIYYSQIVNDFQKGDIAEGYSVSREKKESFPLTVTSAQKNPTAFYLCASSIGQGYSQPQHFGDGTRLSIL.